Shown below are 5 T cell receptor beta chains from a single sample sequenced in a study of cytomegalovirus exposure and HLA in healthy donors. Primers for the PCR totalled 60 Vbeta and 13 Jbeta. This table comes from immunoSEQ multiplex PCR, and its TCRdb copy is limited to in-frame clones, with some not included. The table lists some 120,000 clones, roughly 86% of them singletons. What was sequenced was PBMCs. These receptors all stem from a man aged 18 to 30 in good health and CMV-seronegative.

V and J are TRBV13 and TRBJ2-7; 9 positions match TRBD2. The CDR3 runs to 14 residues. The junction had 2 bases not matched to a gene; V was cut back by 5 bases and J by 0 bases. From germline, CDR1 is PRHDT and CDR2 FYEKMQ (reference sequence). CDR3 protein: CASSDSGSSYEQYF. The CDR3 DNA sequence: TGTGCCAGCAGCGATAGCGGGAGCTCCTACGAGCAGTACTTC.

The chain is built from TRBV2 and TRBJ1-1, with D possibly TRBD1 on 5 matching bases. This CDR3 comprises 15 residues. V was pared by 7 bases and J by 0 bases, with 15 bases between. CDR1 and CDR2 from the germline V gene are SNHLY and FYNNEI. This CDR3 reads CASIRDAGMNTEAFF. In DNA, the CDR3 is TGTGCCAGCATACGAGATGCAGGGATGAACACTGAAGCTTTCTTT. Using reference TRBV2 and TRBJ1-1 for the parts outside the CDR3, the full variable domain is EPEVTQTPSHQVTQMGQEVILRCVPISNHLYFYWYRQILGQKVEFLVSFYNNEISEKSEIFDDQFSVERPDGSNFTLKIRSTKLEDSAMYFCASIRDAGMNTEAFFGQGTRLTVV.

This rearrangement joins TRBV7-9 to TRBJ1-2; possible D gene TRBD1, 5 bases. The V end was cut by 5 bases, the J end by 14 bases, with 18 bases between. CDR1 is SEHNR, CDR2 FQNEAQ, per germline (reference sequence). This CDR3 region has 12 residues. The CDR3 DNA follows: TGTGCCAGCAGCGGGGGGACTCCCCTCAAGACCTTC. Translating it yields CASSGGTPLKTF.

The sample holds a few counts of this clone. In nucleotides, the CDR3 is TGTGCCAGCAGAGGCTGGGGCAACACTGAAGCTTTCTTT. It specifies CASRGWGNTEAFF. The chain uses TRBV2 and TRBJ1-1, with a possible D match to TRBD1 (5 bases). With 6 bases removed from V and 2 bases from J, the gap between germline ends came to 10 bases. Germline V gene lookup returns CDR1 SNHLY and CDR2 FYNNEI. This CDR3 has 13 amino acids.

This sequence joins TRBV7-9 and TRBJ2-1; TRBD2 aligns across 9 bases. The germline CDR1 and CDR2 sequences are SEHNR and FQNEAQ (reference sequence). The CDR3 runs 16 residues. Trimming removed 5 bases from V and 9 bases from J; junction bases left unmatched: 14. DNA for the CDR3: TGTGCCAGCAGCCAGATGCGGGGGGGCCTAGAAGGTGAGCAGTTCTTC. Its protein is CASSQMRGGLEGEQFF.